Shown below are 21 T cell receptor beta chains from a single sample sequenced in a study of cytomegalovirus exposure and HLA in healthy donors. In the PCR, 60 Vbeta and 13 Jbeta primers were used. The data were produced by immunoSEQ multiplex PCR, yet TCRdb's version contains in-frame clones alone and is incomplete. The sample includes under 200,000 clones, roughly 75% of them seen just once. The sample comprised PBMCs. The receptors originated from a male donor in good health and CMV-seronegative.

V is TRBV28 and J is TRBJ2-1; 8 bases are shared with TRBD1. The CDR3 runs 12 residues. Germline values: CDR1 MDHEN, CDR2 SYDVKM. The J segment lost 9 bases and the V segment lost 6 bases, leaving 4 bases of the junction unmatched. CDR3: CASRDGQGEQFF. The CDR3 DNA is TGTGCCAGCAGGGACGGACAGGGTGAGCAGTTCTTC.

This chain uses TRBV5-8 with TRBJ1-5, with D uncertain. This CDR3 region has 15 residues. Germline assignment: CDR1 SGHTS and CDR2 YDEGEE. Between the trimmed V and J ends, which lost 1 base and 3 bases, there was a span of 11 bases. The CDR3 nucleotides read TGTGCCAGCAGCTTGATTTGGAGTAACAATCAGCCCCAGCATTTT. It is translated as CASSLIWSNNQPQHF.

The CDR3 here is CASSGQENLEAFF. The CDR3 coding sequence is TGTGCCAGCAGCGGACAGGAAAATTTAGAAGCTTTCTTT. The chain uses TRBV2 and TRBJ1-1, with TRBD1 matching over 7 bases. CDR1 and CDR2 (germline): SNHLY, FYNNEI. The CDR3 totals 13 residues. V lost 6 bases and J lost 8; bases outside the gene matches: 9.

The genes are TRBV9 and TRBJ2-5; 12 positions agree with TRBD2. Trimming took 2 bases from V and 3 from J; bases not matched to a gene: 5. The CDR3 length is 16 residues. Germline CDR1 SGDLS, CDR2 YYNGEE. This CDR3 reads CASSVSTSGRKETQYF. As DNA, the CDR3 is TGTGCCAGCAGCGTTTCGACTAGCGGGAGAAAAGAGACCCAGTACTTC.

This clone was seen a few times. The chain uses TRBV29-1 and TRBJ1-1; D is perhaps TRBD1 (6 bases). Germline-derived CDR1 and CDR2 are SQVTM and ANQGSEA. Deletions cut 1 base from V and 5 bases from J, with 17 bases between. The CDR3 contains 15 residues. CDR3 in amino acids: CSVEGKPGQGTEAFF. Written as DNA, the CDR3 is TGCAGCGTTGAAGGTAAACCGGGCCAGGGGACTGAAGCTTTCTTT.

The genes are TRBV18 and TRBJ1-6, with TRBD1 matching over 9 bases. The CDR3 sequence is 16 residues long. J gave up 9 bases and V 0 bases, and 6 bases lay outside the gene matches. The V gene's germline CDR1 is KGHSH and CDR2 LQKENI. CDR3 nucleotide sequence: TGTGCCAGCTCACCACCGGTCGGGACAGGGTTTTCACCCCTCCACTTT. Encoded protein: CASSPPVGTGFSPLHF.

The rearrangement uses TRBV6-1 and TRBJ1-1, with D perhaps TRBD1 (6 bases). This CDR3 spans 14 amino acids. Germline V gene sequence: CDR1 MNHNS, CDR2 SASEGT. Trimming left V 8 bases short and J 4 bases short, with 17 bases between. The CDR3 spells CASGLSGGATEAFF. DNA of the CDR3: TGTGCCAGCGGTCTTAGCGGGGGGGCCACTGAAGCTTTCTTT.

The rearrangement links TRBV9 to TRBJ1-3, with D uncertain. The ends were cut back, 3 bases at V and 3 bases at J, with 13 bases in the middle. The CDR3 consists of 15 residues. CDR1 is SGDLS, CDR2 YYNGEE, per germline. The CDR3 region is CASSGARDLGNTIYF. As DNA, the CDR3 is TGTGCCAGCAGCGGGGCGAGGGATCTTGGAAACACCATATATTTT. The whole variable domain, remainder taken from reference TRBV9 and TRBJ1-3, is DSGVTQTPKHLITATGQRVTLRCSPRSGDLSVYWYQQSLDQGLQFLIQYYNGEERAKGNILERFSAQQFPDLHSELNLSSLELGDSALYFCASSGARDLGNTIYFGEGSWLTVV.

This clone came up once. V and J are TRBV25-1 and TRBJ1-2; 8 bases agree with TRBD1. In germline, CDR1 is MGHDK, CDR2 SYGVNS. The CDR3 consists of 16 residues. The V and J ends lost 9 bases and 7 bases, in that order; junction bases with no gene match: 19. The CDR3 DNA reads as TGTGCCAGAGGCCCTTACAGGGGGTCGATTCCTAGTGGCTACACCTTC. Its protein is CARGPYRGSIPSGYTF.

This chain connects TRBV13 to TRBJ1-1; D perhaps matches TRBD1 (6 bases). The CDR3 is made up of 15 amino acids. Looked up from germline, CDR1 is PRHDT and CDR2 is FYEKMQ (reference sequence). Trimming stripped 4 bases from V and 1 base from J, with 13 bases between. The chain's CDR3 is CASSSSDRANTEAFF. Here the CDR3 DNA reads TGTGCCAGCAGCTCTTCGGACAGAGCGAACACTGAAGCTTTCTTT.

The chain uses TRBV4-2 and TRBJ2-1, with 11 positions matching TRBD2. This CDR3 region has 15 residues. The J segment lost 5 bases and the V segment lost 4 bases, leaving 4 bases of the junction unmatched. Germline values: CDR1 LGHNA, CDR2 YNFKEQ. The DNA of the CDR3 is TGTGCCAGCAGCCTCCCGGGACTAGCGGACAATGAGCAGTTCTTC. This gives the protein CASSLPGLADNEQFF.

Here the CDR3 reads CASGESGGYTF. CDR3 nucleotides: TGCGCCAGCGGAGAATCCGGAGGCTACACCTTC. The chain joins TRBV5-1 to TRBJ1-2; D not resolved. Per the germline V gene, CDR1 is SGHRS and CDR2 is YFSETQ. CDR3 length: 11 amino acids. Trimming left V 7 bases short and J 8 bases short, with 12 bases between.

V and J are TRBV4-3 and TRBJ2-3, with 7 bases identical to TRBD2. The CDR3 length is 16 residues. Germline CDR1 and CDR2: LGHNA and YSLEER. The ends lost 0 bases at V and 4 bases at J; junction bases unmatched: 7. The CDR3: CASSQDPEGGPDTQYF. CDR3 DNA sequence: TGCGCCAGCAGCCAAGATCCAGAGGGAGGGCCAGATACGCAGTATTTT.

The chain is built from TRBV7-7 and TRBJ2-7; 7 nucleotides match TRBD1. V lost 1 base and J lost 5; bases outside the gene matches: 8. Germline V lookup: CDR1 SSHAT, CDR2 FNYEAQ (reference sequence). The CDR3 is 15 amino acids. The CDR3 DNA reads as TGTGCCAGCAGCTTAGGGGGACAGCCAGGCCACGAGCAGTACTTC. As protein: CASSLGGQPGHEQYF.

V usage is TRBV5-8 and J usage is TRBJ2-7, with D maybe TRBD1 (6 bases). The CDR3 length is 12 residues. The germline gives CDR1 SGHTS, CDR2 YDEGEE. Deletions cut 4 bases from V and 4 bases from J, with 9 bases between. The CDR3 DNA sequence: TGTGCCAGCAGCAAGGACAGATACGAGCAGTACTTC. As protein: CASSKDRYEQYF.

This chain joins TRBV4-2 and TRBJ1-1; 7 bases line up with TRBD1. CDR1 and CDR2 from the germline V gene are LGHNA and YNFKEQ. J was trimmed by 4 bases and V by 4 bases; bases with no gene match: 6. The length of the CDR3 is 14 residues. The CDR3 DNA sequence: TGTGCCAGCAGCCGGGGAGACAGGGTCACTGAAGCTTTCTTT. It encodes CASSRGDRVTEAFF.

This rearrangement joins TRBV19 to TRBJ1-2; no clear D gene. Trimming shortened V by 2 bases and J by 8 bases, and 18 bases separated the two germline ends. Germline CDR1 is LNHDA and CDR2 is SQIVND (reference sequence). This CDR3 is 15 amino acids long. The CDR3 sequence is CASSISSAAIVGYTF. CDR3 nucleotide sequence: TGTGCCAGTAGTATATCGAGTGCCGCGATTGTAGGCTACACCTTC.

Only a few counts were recorded for this clone. The CDR3 DNA sequence: TGTGCCAGCAGCCCCACTACTACTGGGGCCAACGTCCTGACTTTC. Translating gives CASSPTTTGANVLTF. The chain combines TRBV7-9 with TRBJ2-6; D gene ambiguous. V was cut by 5 bases and J by 2 bases, with 10 bases left in between. CDR1 is SEHNR, CDR2 FQNEAQ, per germline (reference sequence). The CDR3 totals 15 residues. The variable domain in full, with the rest retrieved from reference TRBV7-9 and TRBJ2-6, is DTGVSQNPRHKITKRGQNVTFRCDPISEHNRLYWYRQTLGQGPEFLTYFQNEAQLEKSRLLSDRFSAERPKGSFSTLEIQRTEQGDSAMYLCASSPTTTGANVLTFGAGSRLTVL.

V and J are TRBV6-1 and TRBJ1-2, with a possible D match to TRBD1 (5 bases). V was cut by 0 bases and J by 2 bases, with 7 bases left in between. CDR1 and CDR2 (germline): MNHNS, SASEGT. The CDR3 length is 14 residues. DNA for the CDR3: TGTGCCAGCAGTGAAGCCCGACAGAACTATGGCTACACCTTC. Amino acids: CASSEARQNYGYTF.

There are a few counts of this clone. The DNA for the CDR3 is TGTGCCAGCAGTTACCACGGCGGGAGCCGCACAGATACGCAGTATTTT. Translating it yields CASSYHGGSRTDTQYF. The chain recombines TRBV6-5 with TRBJ2-3; 7 nucleotides agree with TRBD2. The V and J ends lost 2 bases and 1 base, in that order; junction bases with no gene match: 6. The CDR3 totals 16 residues. Germline lookup yields CDR1 MNHEY and CDR2 SVGAGI.

The chain links TRBV4-3 to TRBJ2-7; 7 bases are shared with TRBD2. Trimming at V came to 1 base and at J to 9 bases, leaving 12 bases not matched to a gene. The CDR3 is 15 residues long. The germline CDR1 and CDR2 sequences are LGHNA and YSLEER. In DNA form, the CDR3 reads TGCGCCAGCAGCCAAGGTCGAGGCGGGAGTCTGGTGCAGTACTTC. As protein: CASSQGRGGSLVQYF.